The 4 T cell receptor beta chains in this list originate from one sample, sequenced in a study of shared clonotypes between healthy human individuals. Terminally differentiated effector memory CD45RA+ cells were left out of the naive CD8 fraction, which was CD45RO-negative and positively selected for CCR7. Data came from immunoSEQ multiplex PCR; TCRdb stores just in-frame clones and leaves some out. Here the sample spans about 1,900,000 clones, less than 95% being singletons. The specimen sequenced was naive CD8+ T cells sorted from blood. The receptors were sampled from a man aged 18-30 years in good health.

The V and J genes are TRBV10-3 and TRBJ1-1; a possible D gene is TRBD1 (5 bases). V lost 3 bases, J lost 7 bases, and 9 bases lay in between. Germline-derived CDR1 and CDR2 are ENHRY and SYGVKD. CDR3 length equals 12 residues. The CDR3 DNA is TGTGCCATCAGTGATGGGGGGGGTGAAGCTTTCTTT. Its protein product is CAISDGGGEAFF.

The chain joins TRBV6-5 to TRBJ2-7; 10 positions agree with TRBD2. J gave up 5 bases and V 5 bases, and 9 bases lay outside the gene matches. Germline V gene data show CDR1 as MNHEY and CDR2 as SVGAGI. The CDR3 is 15 amino acids. CDR3 DNA sequence: TGTGCCAGCAGTCCAGTGGTAGCGGGGGGAAACGAGCAGTACTTC. Translating gives CASSPVVAGGNEQYF.

For this clone: Other DNA sequences in the same sample also yield this CDR3. The rearrangement links TRBV6-5 to TRBJ2-1, with D hard to call. The CDR3 is made up of 12 amino acids. Germline V gives CDR1 MNHEY, CDR2 SVGAGI. V was cut by 7 bases and J by 5 bases, with 9 bases left in between. The CDR3 nucleotides are TGTGCCAGCACAAGAGGAGACAATGAGCAGTTCTTC. This sequence encodes CASTRGDNEQFF.

The chain is built from TRBV14 and TRBJ2-7; D uncertain. V was pared by 5 bases and J by 0 bases, with 17 bases between. The CDR3 totals 16 residues. Germline V lookup: CDR1 SGHDN, CDR2 FVKESK. This chain's CDR3 is CASSYGRVLSSYEQYF. CDR3 in DNA: TGTGCCAGCAGCTACGGACGCGTCCTAAGCTCCTACGAGCAGTACTTC. The complete variable domain, with remaining parts taken from reference TRBV14 and TRBJ2-7, reads EAGVTQFPSHSVIEKGQTVTLRCDPISGHDNLYWYRRVMGKEIKFLLHFVKESKQDESGMPNNRFLAERTGGTYSTLKVQPAELEDSGVYFCASSYGRVLSSYEQYFGPGTRLTVT.